The 28 T cell receptor beta chains in this list originate from one sample, sequenced in a study of T cells in Graves' hyperthyroidism and ophthalmopathy. It was RNA transcripts that yielded the amplified TCR beta CDR3 regions. RT-PCR in the first round (using the HTBI primer set) targeted the TCR CDR3. TCRdb re-analysed the multiplex PCR reads in MiXCR, keeping a single row per CDR3 protein. The table includes hundreds of thousands of distinct CDR3 sequences, roughly 20% detected once. Sequenced sample: blood. These receptors came from a man aged 25-40 years with Graves' ophthalmopathy.

This clonotype was counted only a few times. This rearrangement joins TRBV6-1 to TRBJ2-7, with TRBD1 matching 7 bases. Germline values: CDR1 MNHNS, CDR2 SASEGT. The CDR3 is 14 amino acids. With V trimmed by 9 bases and J by 2 bases, 10 bases remained unmatched. The CDR3 sequence: CARGSRDRPYEQYF. In DNA form, the CDR3 reads TGTGCCAGGGGATCCCGGGACAGACCCTACGAGCAGTACTTC.

V and J are TRBV7-1 and TRBJ2-7, with D uncertain. TRBV7-1 qualifies as an ORF whose function is uncertain. This CDR3 is built from 13 residues. Trimming stripped 1 base from V and 6 bases from J, with 10 bases between. Here the CDR3 reads CASSSGFSGEQYF. In nucleotides, the CDR3 is TGTGCCAGCAGCTCAGGTTTCTCAGGCGAGCAGTACTTC.

This clonotype was found a few times. V is TRBV6-1 and J is TRBJ2-1; the match to TRBD2 covers 9 bases. The CDR3 is made up of 15 amino acids. Germline CDR1 MNHNS, CDR2 SASEGT. V gave up 1 base and J gave up 7 bases; unmatched junction bases: 5. The CDR3 sequence: CASSEGNSGSNEQFF. CDR3 DNA: TGTGCCAGCAGTGAAGGGAATAGCGGGAGTAATGAGCAGTTCTTC.

The V and J genes are TRBV6-2 or TRBV6-3 and TRBJ1-1; D possibly corresponds to TRBD1 (5 bases). Germline CDR1 reads MNHEY; CDR2 reads SVGEGT. The CDR3 extends over 14 amino acids. V was clipped by 0 bases and J by 4 bases, with 9 bases between them. The CDR3 loop is CASSYSRGSTEAFF. CDR3 nucleotide sequence: TGTGCCAGCAGTTACTCGAGGGGTTCCACTGAAGCTTTCTTT.

Ten or more counts support this clonotype. The chain has TRBV7-9 and TRBJ2-7; perhaps D is TRBD1 or TRBD2 (5 bases each). Trimming left V 5 bases short and J 7 bases short, with 24 bases between. The CDR3 spans 16 residues. From germline, CDR1 is SEHNR and CDR2 FQNEAQ (reference sequence). The CDR3 reads CASSHVGATGYLEQYF. As DNA, the CDR3 is TGTGCCAGCAGCCACGTCGGGGCCACCGGGTATTTGGAGCAGTACTTC.

This clonotype has only a few counts. CDR3 DNA sequence: TGTGCCAGCAGTGAAACAGGAAGGGACCAAGAGACCCAGTACTTC. This translates into CASSETGRDQETQYF. This chain joins TRBV2 and TRBJ2-5; TRBD1 might be the D (5 bases). The CDR3 is 15 amino acids. V was trimmed by 2 bases and J by 0 bases, leaving 10 bases between them. Per germline, CDR1 SNHLY and CDR2 FYNNEI. Full variable domain (missing parts from reference TRBV2 and TRBJ2-5): EPEVTQTPSHQVTQMGQEVILRCVPISNHLYFYWYRQILGQKVEFLVSFYNNEISEKSEIFDDQFSVERPDGSNFTLKIRSTKLEDSAMYFCASSETGRDQETQYFGPGTRLLVL.

The sample holds a few counts of this clonotype. This chain's CDR3 is CASSQDLARGGSYNEQFF. In nucleotides, the CDR3 is TGTGCCAGCAGCCAAGATTTGGCCAGGGGGGGATCCTACAATGAGCAGTTCTTC. This chain uses TRBV4-2 with TRBJ2-1, with D possibly being TRBD1 or TRBD2 (7 bases each). The V end was cut by 0 bases, the J end by 1 base, with 16 bases between. The CDR3 loop spans 18 amino acids. Germline values: CDR1 LGHNA, CDR2 YNFKEQ.

This clonotype was seen more than once but under ten times. The V gene is TRBV5-8, the J gene TRBJ2-7; D gene unclear. The CDR3 runs 15 residues. CDR1 is SGHTS and CDR2 is YDEGEE in the germline V gene. V lost 1 base, J lost 0 bases, and 11 bases lay in between. DNA for the CDR3: TGTGCCAGCAGCTTGAGTGGGGTTAGCTCCTACGAGCAGTACTTC. It specifies CASSLSGVSSYEQYF.

This clonotype was observed a few times. This chain uses TRBV2 with TRBJ1-5; TRBD1 is a possible D gene (6 bases). The germline V gene has CDR1 SNHLY and CDR2 FYNNEI. This CDR3 comprises 17 residues. V was pared by 8 bases and J by 5 bases, with 25 bases between. CDR3 coding DNA: TGTGCCAGCCCGGGGGCCCGGACACCTTCACCGGATCAGCCCCAGCATTTT. Its translation is CASPGARTPSPDQPQHF.

The CDR3 nucleotides read TGCGCCAGCAGCCTATATGACGTGAACACTGAAGCTTTCTTT. The encoded protein is CASSLYDVNTEAFF. The chain links TRBV5-1 to TRBJ1-1, with D uncertain. The CDR3 totals 14 residues. Germline V gene data show CDR1 as SGHRS and CDR2 as YFSETQ. The ends were cut back, 4 bases at V and 0 bases at J, with 10 bases in the middle.

The chain joins TRBV12-3 or TRBV12-4 to TRBJ1-4; D unclear. CDR3 length equals 14 residues. The germline V and J ends were trimmed by 0 bases and 6 bases, with 8 bases remaining between them. CDR3 residues: CASSLAGLDEKLFF. Written as DNA, the CDR3 is TGTGCCAGCAGTTTAGCCGGGCTCGATGAAAAACTGTTTTTT.

This clonotype was observed at least ten times. The chain is built from TRBV27 and TRBJ2-1; D is possibly TRBD2 (6 bases). Germline assignment: CDR1 MNHEY and CDR2 SMNVEV (reference sequence). The CDR3 extends over 12 amino acids. Trimming removed 4 bases from V and 10 bases from J, with 11 bases in between. The CDR3 loop is CASSSEGREQFF. The CDR3 region has the DNA TGTGCCAGCAGTTCGGAGGGGCGCGAGCAGTTCTTC.

This clonotype was seen more than once but under ten times. The chain is built from TRBV20-1 and TRBJ2-2; D gene unclear. The V end lost 1 base, the J end lost 6 bases, and 6 bases lay between the germline ends. Germline CDR1 is DFQATT and CDR2 is SNEGSKA (reference sequence). The CDR3 contains 12 residues. The CDR3 DNA is TGCAGTGCTAGAGCTAGACCCGGGGAGCTGTTTTTT. This codes for CSARARPGELFF.

This clonotype was detected many times. The gene calls are TRBV30 and TRBJ2-5; D might be TRBD2 (6 bases). This CDR3 spans 14 amino acids. Trimming pared 3 bases from V and 1 base from J, leaving 12 bases between. In germline, CDR1 is GTSNPN, CDR2 SVGIG (reference sequence). Written as DNA, the CDR3 is TGTGCCTGGAGGGAGGGAAGGGTCCAAGAGACCCAGTACTTC. Its translation is CAWREGRVQETQYF.

The genes are TRBV7-9 and TRBJ1-2; D possibly corresponds to TRBD1 (5 bases). This CDR3 has 15 amino acids. V lost 5 bases and J 0 bases, leaving 13 bases between the germline ends. CDR1 and CDR2 (germline): SEHNR, FQNEAQ (reference sequence). The CDR3 protein is CASSPPQATNYGYTF. CDR3 bases: TGTGCCAGCAGCCCCCCACAGGCTACTAACTATGGCTACACCTTC.

This clonotype occurred many times. The chain employs TRBV29-1 and TRBJ2-3; 13 bases are a match to TRBD2. The CDR3 runs 16 residues. Trimming removed 1 base from V and 5 bases from J; junction bases left unmatched: 6. Germline V gene data show CDR1 as SQVTM and CDR2 as ANQGSEA. The CDR3 DNA reads as TGCAGCGTTGAAGGTGGACTAGCGGGAGTGGTAGATACGCAGTATTTT. This translates into CSVEGGLAGVVDTQYF.

There are a few counts of this clonotype. The V call is TRBV18, the J call TRBJ1-3, with 7 bases identical to TRBD1. CDR3 length: 17 residues. Germline-derived CDR1 and CDR2 are KGHSH and LQKENI. The V and J ends lost 2 bases and 2 bases, in that order; junction bases with no gene match: 9. CDR3 in amino acids: CASSPWGQKIPGNTIYF. The CDR3 DNA reads TGTGCCAGCTCACCATGGGGACAGAAGATTCCTGGAAACACCATATATTTT.

This chain links TRBV20-1 with TRBJ2-3, with TRBD2 as a possible D gene (6 bases). The V end was cut by 3 bases, the J end by 3 bases, with 16 bases between. The CDR3 consists of 15 residues. Germline V CDR1 and CDR2: DFQATT, SNEGSKA (reference sequence). The DNA for the CDR3 is TGCAGTGCTAGGGTTCGCGGGGCGGGGACAGATACGCAGTATTTT. Protein: CSARVRGAGTDTQYF.

A few counts support this clonotype. This may stem from a read error, because a much larger clone lies one nucleotide away. This chain connects TRBV7-2 to TRBJ2-7; D is possibly TRBD1 or TRBD2 (5 bases each). Germline CDR1 SGHTA, CDR2 FQGNSA. Trimming left V 4 bases short and J 3 bases short, with 10 bases between. CDR3 length equals 13 residues. In nucleotides, the CDR3 is TGTGCCAGCAGCTCGGGACCGTACTACGAGCAGTACTTC. Translated, it gives CASSSGPYYEQYF.

Concerning this clonotype: The germline gene is not matched at one end of the junction; a read error may be the cause. The V gene is TRBV24-1, the J gene TRBJ2-3, with 10 bases identical to TRBD2. CDR1 is KGHDR, CDR2 SFDVKD, per germline. The CDR3 is 16 amino acids. The CDR3 reads CVTSDPGLASTDTQYF. As DNA, the CDR3 is TGTGTCACCAGTGACCCGGGACTAGCGAGCACAGATACGCAGTATTTT.

The genes are TRBV7-8 and TRBJ2-7, with D perhaps TRBD1 or TRBD2 (5 bases each). Per germline, CDR1 SGHVS and CDR2 FQNEAQ. This CDR3 comprises 16 residues. The ends were cut back, 4 bases at V and 0 bases at J, with 16 bases in the middle. For the CDR3, the DNA is TGTGCCAGCAGCTCCAACCAGGGAGTGGGCTCCTACGAGCAGTACTTC. Protein: CASSSNQGVGSYEQYF.

This clonotype was detected many times. The V and J genes are TRBV30 and TRBJ1-1; 8 nucleotides align to TRBD1. The CDR3 has 13 amino acids. CDR1 is GTSNPN and CDR2 is SVGIG in the germline V gene (reference sequence). Trimming cost V 5 bases and J 5 bases; bases outside gene matches: 7. CDR3 in DNA: TGTGCCTGGGGACAGGGTACAGTAACTGAAGCTTTCTTT. Its translation is CAWGQGTVTEAFF. Supplemented by reference TRBV30 and TRBJ1-1, the full variable domain reads SQTIHQWPATLVQPVGSPLSLECTVEGTSNPNLYWYRQAAGRGLQLLFYSVGIGQISSEVPQNLSASRPQDRQFILSSKKLLLSDSGFYLCAWGQGTVTEAFFGQGTRLTVV.

Concerning this clonotype: This may come from a read error, since a much larger clone is one base off. The chain uses TRBV20-1 and TRBJ2-7, with 7 bases aligning to TRBD1. The CDR3 sequence is 11 residues long. With 4 bases clipped from V and 5 bases from J, the junction kept 2 bases outside the gene matches. Germline values: CDR1 DFQATT, CDR2 SNEGSKA (reference sequence). The CDR3 DNA reads TGCAGTGCTAAGGGGGCACACGAGCAGTACTTC. It is translated as CSAKGAHEQYF.

This clonotype was seen a handful of times. V gene TRBV6-1 combines with J gene TRBJ1-1; 7 nucleotides match TRBD1. Germline values: CDR1 MNHNS, CDR2 SASEGT. V lost 5 bases to trimming and J lost 6 bases; unmatched junction nucleotides: 6. The CDR3 loop spans 13 amino acids. The chain's CDR3 is CASSFTGVPEAFF. As DNA, the CDR3 is TGTGCCAGCAGTTTCACAGGGGTCCCTGAAGCTTTCTTT.

There are many counts of this clonotype. The rearrangement joins TRBV6-2 or TRBV6-3 to TRBJ2-7, with 8 positions matching TRBD2. The CDR3 has 12 residues. CDR1 is MNHEY, CDR2 SVGEGT, per germline. With V trimmed by 7 bases and J by 5 bases, 4 bases remained unmatched. CDR3 sequence (DNA): TGTGCCAGCACTAGCGGGTCCCACGAGCAGTACTTC. Residues: CASTSGSHEQYF.

This clonotype was detected ten times or more. The V call is TRBV28, the J call TRBJ2-7; 13 bases map to TRBD2. V lost 6 bases to trimming and J lost 3 bases; unmatched junction nucleotides: 11. Germline CDR1 MDHEN, CDR2 SYDVKM. CDR3 length: 17 residues. This CDR3 reads CASRSTGLAGDLYEQYF. For the CDR3, the DNA is TGTGCCAGCAGGTCTACCGGACTAGCGGGAGACCTCTACGAGCAGTACTTC.

This chain connects TRBV28 to TRBJ1-1, with 7 bases aligning to TRBD1. The V gene's germline CDR1 is MDHEN and CDR2 SYDVKM. The CDR3 spans 13 residues. With V trimmed by 2 bases and J by 11 bases, 8 bases remained unmatched. The CDR3 spells CASSLAAGGRAFF. Written as DNA, the CDR3 is TGTGCCAGCAGTTTAGCTGCAGGGGGGCGTGCTTTCTTT.

This clonotype was found many times. CDR3 loop: CAISPGPSEETQYF. CDR3 nucleotides: TGTGCCATCAGCCCGGGACCCTCAGAGGAGACCCAGTACTTC. V and J are TRBV10-3 and TRBJ2-5; perhaps D is TRBD1 or TRBD2 (5 bases each). Trimming pared 6 bases from V and 5 bases from J, leaving 16 bases between. The CDR3 has 14 amino acids. CDR1 is ENHRY, CDR2 SYGVKD, per germline.